A selection of T cell receptor beta chains follows, all from one sample in a study of CD8 T cells in Susac syndrome. TCRdb re-called the immunoSEQ multiplex PCR reads with MiXCR, one entry per CDR3 protein. The sample lists a few hundred thousand distinct CDR3 sequences; more than 85% were seen once. Sequenced: CD4+ T cells from PBMCs. These receptors all come from a human donor with multiple sclerosis. Both conserved end residues are part of each CDR3. The D gene is left open where the match is weak.

CASSTQTGLYGYTF TRBJ1-2 TRBV7-2 TRBD1
CASSSNRVGGTEAFF TRBJ1-1 TRBV27 .
CSPLEGGYTF TRBJ1-2 TRBV20-1 .
CSARGRQAEGTDTQYF TRBJ2-3 TRBV20-1 .
CSARVNRPQYF TRBJ2-3 TRBV20-1 .
CSAGPGQGAGETQYF TRBJ2-5 TRBV20-1 TRBD1
CASTPDRDSYEQYF TRBJ2-7 TRBV6-8 .
CSVELLRGEQTDTQYF TRBJ2-3 TRBV29-1 .
CASSPPPAQGFETQYF TRBJ2-5 TRBV18 .
CASSYDGNSPLHF TRBJ1-6 TRBV6-5 .
CASSLEGSNQPQHF TRBJ1-5 TRBV27 .
CASSVGWQGETQYF TRBJ2-5 TRBV9 .
CAWGHGGNQPQHF TRBJ1-5 TRBV30 .
CSVSQGSATNEKLFF TRBJ1-4 TRBV29-1 .
CASSQGGPYNSPLHF TRBJ1-6 TRBV3-1 .
CSVATGANQPQHF TRBJ1-5 TRBV29-1 TRBD1
CASSKGPYEQYF TRBJ2-7 TRBV3-1 .
CAWSPSLLNTEAFF TRBJ1-1 TRBV30 .
CASSIQAGGETQYF TRBJ2-5 TRBV12-3/TRBV12-4 TRBD2
CASSQGPGQGAEQYF TRBJ2-7 TRBV3-1 TRBD1
CASSQETSNRLYEQYF TRBJ2-7 TRBV3-1 TRBD2
CSAKRETQYF TRBJ2-5 TRBV20-1 .
CTSSQVGQGGNQPQHF TRBJ1-5 TRBV1 .
CASSQDATRQYF TRBJ2-7 TRBV3-1 .
CSVPDRDRVNIQYF TRBJ2-4 TRBV29-1 TRBD1
CASTPTSGGAYEQFF TRBJ2-1 TRBV12-3/TRBV12-4 TRBD2
CSVEKAGETQYF TRBJ2-5 TRBV29-1 .
CRGNFYPGQNEKLFF TRBJ1-4 TRBV29-1 TRBD1
CASSLREAGVVDTQYF TRBJ2-3 TRBV5-1 TRBD2
CASSLQAGEGETQYF TRBJ2-5 TRBV7-2 TRBD2
CASSQGLTSYEQYF TRBJ2-7 TRBV3-1 .
CAWSHTLGDTEAFF TRBJ1-1 TRBV30 .
CASSPLRSAYNEQFF TRBJ2-1 TRBV7-3 .
CASSLAYGEKLFF TRBJ1-4 TRBV5-1 .
CATSDSGQADSYNEQFF TRBJ2-1 TRBV24-1 TRBD1
CASSPGITEAFF TRBJ1-1 TRBV6-5 .
CAWNQDSNTEAFF TRBJ1-1 TRBV30 .
CSASSPGRETQYF TRBJ2-5 TRBV20-1 .
CASSSATGGTDTQYF TRBJ2-3 TRBV7-2 .
CASRLRGGLTDTQYF TRBJ2-3 TRBV7-9 TRBD2
CASSPGSGGAPDTQYF TRBJ2-3 TRBV11-2 TRBD2
CATRVGTSTDTQYF TRBJ2-3 TRBV15 .